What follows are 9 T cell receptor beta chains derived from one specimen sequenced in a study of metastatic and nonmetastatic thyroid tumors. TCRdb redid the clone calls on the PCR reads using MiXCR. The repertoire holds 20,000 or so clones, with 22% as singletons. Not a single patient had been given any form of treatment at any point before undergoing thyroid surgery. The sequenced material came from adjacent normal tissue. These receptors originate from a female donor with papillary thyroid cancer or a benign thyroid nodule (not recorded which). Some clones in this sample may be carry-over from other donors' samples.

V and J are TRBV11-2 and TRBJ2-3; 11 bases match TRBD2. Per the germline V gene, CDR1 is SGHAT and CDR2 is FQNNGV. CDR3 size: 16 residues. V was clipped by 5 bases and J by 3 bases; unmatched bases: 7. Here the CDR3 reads CASSPGLAGGTDTQYF. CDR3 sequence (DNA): TGTGCCAGCAGCCCAGGTTTAGCGGGGGGGACAGATACGCAGTATTTT. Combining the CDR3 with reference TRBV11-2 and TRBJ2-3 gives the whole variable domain EAGVAQSPRYKIIEKRQSVAFWCNPISGHATLYWYQQILGQGPKLLIQFQNNGVVDDSQLPKDRFSAERLKGVDSTLKIQPAKLEDSAVYLCASSPGLAGGTDTQYFGPGTRLTVL.

The CDR3 protein is CASSPGTSLNTEAFF. The CDR3 DNA sequence: TGTGCCAGCAGCCCGGGGACTTCCCTAAACACTGAAGCTTTCTTT. This chain connects TRBV7-4 to TRBJ1-1, with D perhaps matching TRBD1 (5 bases). With 5 bases removed from V and 2 bases from J, the gap between germline ends came to 15 bases. The CDR3 covers 15 residues. CDR1 and CDR2 (germline): SGHVT, SQSDAQ.

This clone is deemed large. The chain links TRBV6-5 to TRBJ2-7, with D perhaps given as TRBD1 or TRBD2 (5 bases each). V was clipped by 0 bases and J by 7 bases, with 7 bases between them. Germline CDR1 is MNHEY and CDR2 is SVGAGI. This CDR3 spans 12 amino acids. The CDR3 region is CASSYSGDEQYF. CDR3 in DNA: TGTGCCAGCAGTTACTCGGGGGATGAGCAGTACTTC.

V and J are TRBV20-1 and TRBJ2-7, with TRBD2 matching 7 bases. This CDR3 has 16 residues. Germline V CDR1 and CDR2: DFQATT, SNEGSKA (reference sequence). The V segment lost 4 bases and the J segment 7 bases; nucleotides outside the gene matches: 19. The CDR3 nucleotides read TGCAGTGCTACTGGCCAGCGGGACTTAATCGAGCGAGAGCAGTACTTC. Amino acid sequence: CSATGQRDLIEREQYF.

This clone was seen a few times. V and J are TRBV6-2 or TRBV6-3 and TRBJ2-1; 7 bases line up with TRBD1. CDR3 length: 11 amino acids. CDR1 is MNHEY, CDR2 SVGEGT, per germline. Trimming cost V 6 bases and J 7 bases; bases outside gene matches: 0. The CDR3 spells CASRTGNEQFF. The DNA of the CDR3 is TGTGCCAGCAGGACAGGGAATGAGCAGTTCTTC.

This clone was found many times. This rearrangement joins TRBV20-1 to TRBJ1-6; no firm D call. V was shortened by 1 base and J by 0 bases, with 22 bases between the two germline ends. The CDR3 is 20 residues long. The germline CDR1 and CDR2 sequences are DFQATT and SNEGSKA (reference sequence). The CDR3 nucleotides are TGCAGTGCTAGAGGGTCTGTCGACCCTTTGAAGAGCTCCTATAATTCACCCCTCCACTTT. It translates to CSARGSVDPLKSSYNSPLHF.

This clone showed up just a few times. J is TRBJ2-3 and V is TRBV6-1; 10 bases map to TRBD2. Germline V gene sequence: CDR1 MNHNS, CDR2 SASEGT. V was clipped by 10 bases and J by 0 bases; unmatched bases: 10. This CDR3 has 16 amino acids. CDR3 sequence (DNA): TGTGCCATCTGCACAAATAGCGGGGGGAGCACAGATACGCAGTATTTT. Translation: CAICTNSGGSTDTQYF.

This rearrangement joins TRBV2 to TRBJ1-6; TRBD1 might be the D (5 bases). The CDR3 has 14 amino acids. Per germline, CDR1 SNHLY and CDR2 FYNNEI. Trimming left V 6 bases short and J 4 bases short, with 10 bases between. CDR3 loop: CASRRDAYNSPLHF. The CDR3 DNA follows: TGTGCCAGCAGAAGGGACGCATATAATTCACCCCTCCACTTT.

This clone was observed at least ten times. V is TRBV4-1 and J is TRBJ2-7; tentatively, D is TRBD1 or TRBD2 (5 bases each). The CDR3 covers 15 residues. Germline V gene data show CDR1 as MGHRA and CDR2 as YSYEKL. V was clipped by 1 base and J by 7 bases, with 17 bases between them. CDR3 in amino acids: CASSQGGPRAGEQYF. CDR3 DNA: TGCGCCAGCAGCCAAGGGGGACCTCGGGCAGGAGAGCAGTACTTC.